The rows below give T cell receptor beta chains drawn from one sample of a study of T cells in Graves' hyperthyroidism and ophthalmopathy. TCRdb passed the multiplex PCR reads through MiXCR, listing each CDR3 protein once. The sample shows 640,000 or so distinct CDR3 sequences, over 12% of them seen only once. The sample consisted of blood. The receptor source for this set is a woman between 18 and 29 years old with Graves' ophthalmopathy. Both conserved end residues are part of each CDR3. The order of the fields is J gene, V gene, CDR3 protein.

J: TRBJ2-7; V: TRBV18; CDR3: CASSTIGTVSYEQYF
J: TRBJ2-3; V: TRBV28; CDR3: CASSWGLAGGNTDTQYF
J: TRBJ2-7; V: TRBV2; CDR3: CASSQSTSGSSNEQYF
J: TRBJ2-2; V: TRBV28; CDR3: CASTPPGSGYLFF
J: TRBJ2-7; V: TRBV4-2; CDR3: CASSQEMNRVYEQYF
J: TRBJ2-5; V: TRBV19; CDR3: CASRTGTGDWETQYF
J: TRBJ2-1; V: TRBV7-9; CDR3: CASSSLAGDYNEQFF
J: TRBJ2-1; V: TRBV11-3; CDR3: CASSSTWGSRANEQFF
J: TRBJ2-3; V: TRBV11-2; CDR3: CASSRFSGRDTDTQYF
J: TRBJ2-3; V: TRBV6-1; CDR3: CASFDRGTDTQYF
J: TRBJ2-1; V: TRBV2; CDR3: CASGGASSYNEQFF
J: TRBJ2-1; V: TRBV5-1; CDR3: CASTLGRDYVNEQFF
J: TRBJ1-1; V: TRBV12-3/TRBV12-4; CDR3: CASSQAPNTEAFF
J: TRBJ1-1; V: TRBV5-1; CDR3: CASSLEGMGGTEAFF